The present TCR beta chain was sequenced within a study of T-cell memory formation after mild COVID-19. Overall study context: Among the donors, TCR clusters were largely specific to each donor.

Germline V gene sequence: CDR1 LGHNA, CDR2 YSLEER. The CDR3 has 14 residues. V lost 1 base and J lost 3, with 9 bases in between. A 5'RACE reaction primed in the constant segment made cDNA libraries of TCR alpha and TCR beta, and these carried sample barcodes and UMIs. MiXCR, applied by TCRdb to the 5' RACE reads, yields one record per CDR3 protein. Of about 81,000 distinct CDR3 sequences in the sample, approximately 25% were seen once. This clonotype was seen a few times. Its antigen remains unidentified. Study-wide points: There was no confirmation that second-wave clones peaking on day 37 were SARS-CoV-2 specific. Contracting clones from day 15 to 85 showed balanced CD4/CD8; later expanders favored CD4+.

This chain connects TRBV4-3 to TRBJ2-5; D not certain. The clonotype originates from a man younger than 30 who had mild COVID-19 (a few samples of this study predate the infection). Cell type and time point are not known. Sequencing was performed on PBMCs or a T cell subset sorted from them (not recorded which). The CDR3: CASSQGKAKETQYF. In nucleotides, the CDR3 is TGCGCCAGCAGCCAAGGAAAGGCTAAAGAGACCCAGTACTTC.